Sequencing of this T cell receptor beta chain was carried out in a study of CD8+CD57+ T cells in acquired aplastic anemia. Study-level background: The sorted CD4+ and CD8+ cells yielded an average roughly 3 ug of DNA. Study-level findings and limits: Fewer than 30 CD8+ CDR3 sequences were shared between patients and controls.

CD8+CD57+ cell expansion had been shown by flow cytometry in patients chosen for sequencing. The ends lost 2 bases at V and 3 bases at J; junction bases unmatched: 16. This CDR3 is 18 amino acids long. CDR1 and CDR2 from the germline V gene are SGHVS and FQNEAQ. Both TCR beta VDJ combination and CDR3 sequence profiling were carried out. Genomic DNA was the template for this profiling. TCRdb analysed the reads with MiXCR anew, one entry per CDR3 protein. The table shows 270,000 or so distinct CDR3 sequences, with 82% occurring only once. Of note for this clonotype: Antigen: not known.

Sequencing input: sorted CD4+, CD8+, or CD8+CD57+ T cells (not recorded which) from PBMCs. The V gene is TRBV7-8, the J gene TRBJ2-7, with 7 nucleotides matching TRBD2. This TCR came from a human donor with aplastic anemia. The CDR3 spells CASSLPGGGDTQYYEQYV. In DNA, the CDR3 is TGTGCCAGCAGCTTACCGGGAGGCGGCGATACGCAGTACTACGAGCAGTACGTC.